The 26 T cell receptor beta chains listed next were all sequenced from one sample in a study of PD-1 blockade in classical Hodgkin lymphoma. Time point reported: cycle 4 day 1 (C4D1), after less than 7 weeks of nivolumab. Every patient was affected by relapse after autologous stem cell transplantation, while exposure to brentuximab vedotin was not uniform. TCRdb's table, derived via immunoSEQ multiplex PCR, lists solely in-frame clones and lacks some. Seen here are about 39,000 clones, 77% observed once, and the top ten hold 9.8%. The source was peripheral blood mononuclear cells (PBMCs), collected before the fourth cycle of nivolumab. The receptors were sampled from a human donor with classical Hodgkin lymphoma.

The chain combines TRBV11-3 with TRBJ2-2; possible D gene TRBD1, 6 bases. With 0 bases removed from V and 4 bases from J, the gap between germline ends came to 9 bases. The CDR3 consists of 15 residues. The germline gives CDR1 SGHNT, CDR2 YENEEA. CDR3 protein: CASSLDRGVTGELFF. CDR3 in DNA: TGTGCCAGCAGCTTAGACAGGGGTGTCACCGGGGAGCTGTTTTTT.

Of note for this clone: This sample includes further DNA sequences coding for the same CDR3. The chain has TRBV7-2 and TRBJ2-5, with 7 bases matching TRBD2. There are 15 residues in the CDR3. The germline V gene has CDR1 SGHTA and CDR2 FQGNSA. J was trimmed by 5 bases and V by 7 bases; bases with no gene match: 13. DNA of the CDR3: TGTGCCAGCACATTAGCGGGTGGAAACCTGGAGACCCAGTACTTC. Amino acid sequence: CASTLAGGNLETQYF.

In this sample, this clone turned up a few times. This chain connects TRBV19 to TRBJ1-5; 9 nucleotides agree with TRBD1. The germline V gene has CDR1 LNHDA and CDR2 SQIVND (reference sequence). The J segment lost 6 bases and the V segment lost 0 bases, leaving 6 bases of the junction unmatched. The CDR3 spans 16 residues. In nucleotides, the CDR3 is TGTGCCAGTAGTATAGAATACAGGGGGCGGATTCAGCCCCAGCATTTT. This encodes CASSIEYRGRIQPQHF.

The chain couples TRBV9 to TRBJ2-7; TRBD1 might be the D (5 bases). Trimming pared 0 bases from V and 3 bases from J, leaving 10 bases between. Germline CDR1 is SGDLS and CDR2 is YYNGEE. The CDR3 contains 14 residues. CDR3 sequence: CASSVDLDNYEQYF. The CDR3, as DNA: TGTGCCAGCAGCGTAGACTTGGACAACTACGAGCAGTACTTC.

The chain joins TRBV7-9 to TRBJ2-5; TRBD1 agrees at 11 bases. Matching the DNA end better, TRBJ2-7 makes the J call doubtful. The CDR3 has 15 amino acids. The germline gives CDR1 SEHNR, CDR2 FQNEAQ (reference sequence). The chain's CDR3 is CASSSWTGGANEQYF. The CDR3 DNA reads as TGTGCCAGCAGCTCGTGGACAGGGGGCGCGAACGAGCAGTACTTC.

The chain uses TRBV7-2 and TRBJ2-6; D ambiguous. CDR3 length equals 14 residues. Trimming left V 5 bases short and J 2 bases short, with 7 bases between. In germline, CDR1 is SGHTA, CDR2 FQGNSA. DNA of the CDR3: TGTGCCAGCAGCGCCTACCCTGGGGCCAACGTCCTGACTTTC. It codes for CASSAYPGANVLTF. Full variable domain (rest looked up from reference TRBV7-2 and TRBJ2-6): GAGVSQSPSNKVTEKGKDVELRCDPISGHTALYWYRQSLGQGLEFLIYFQGNSAPDKSGLPSDRFSAERTGGSVSTLTIQRTQQEDSAVYLCASSAYPGANVLTFGAGSRLTVL.

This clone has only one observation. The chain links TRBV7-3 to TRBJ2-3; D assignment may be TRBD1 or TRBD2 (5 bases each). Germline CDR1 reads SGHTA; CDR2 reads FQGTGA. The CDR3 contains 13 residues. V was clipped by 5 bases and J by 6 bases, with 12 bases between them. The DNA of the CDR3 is TGTGCCAGCAGCGCCGAGGGGTCCGATACGCAGTATTTT. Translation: CASSAEGSDTQYF.

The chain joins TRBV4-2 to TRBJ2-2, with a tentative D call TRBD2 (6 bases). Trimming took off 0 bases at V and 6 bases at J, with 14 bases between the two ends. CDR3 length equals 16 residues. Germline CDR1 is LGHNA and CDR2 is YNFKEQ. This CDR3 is CASSQERPSVAGELFF. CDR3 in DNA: TGTGCCAGCAGCCAAGAACGGCCTAGCGTTGCCGGGGAGCTGTTTTTT.

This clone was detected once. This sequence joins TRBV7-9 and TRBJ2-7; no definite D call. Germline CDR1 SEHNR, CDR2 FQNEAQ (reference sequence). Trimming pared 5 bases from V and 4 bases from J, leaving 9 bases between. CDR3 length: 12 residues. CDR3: CASSRGAYEQYF. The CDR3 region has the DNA TGTGCCAGCAGCCGTGGCGCTTACGAGCAGTACTTC.

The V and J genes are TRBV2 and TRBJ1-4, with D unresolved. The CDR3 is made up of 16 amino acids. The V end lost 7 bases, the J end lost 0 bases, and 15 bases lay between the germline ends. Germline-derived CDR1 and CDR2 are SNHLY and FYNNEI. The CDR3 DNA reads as TGTGCCAGCACCCCACGGACCCAGGCAACTAATGAAAAACTGTTTTTT. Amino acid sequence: CASTPRTQATNEKLFF.

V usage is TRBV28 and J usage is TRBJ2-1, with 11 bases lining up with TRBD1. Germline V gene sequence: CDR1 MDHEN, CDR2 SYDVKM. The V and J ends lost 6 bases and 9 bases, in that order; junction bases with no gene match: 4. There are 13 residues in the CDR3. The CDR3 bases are TGTGCCAGCAGGGACAGGGGGCCGAGTGAGCAGTTCTTC. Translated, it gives CASRDRGPSEQFF.

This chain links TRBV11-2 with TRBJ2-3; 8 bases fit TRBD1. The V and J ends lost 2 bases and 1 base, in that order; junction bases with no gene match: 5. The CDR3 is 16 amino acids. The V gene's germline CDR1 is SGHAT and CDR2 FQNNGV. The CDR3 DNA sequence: TGTGCCAGCAGCTTACACGGGACAGGACGCACAGATACGCAGTATTTT. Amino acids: CASSLHGTGRTDTQYF. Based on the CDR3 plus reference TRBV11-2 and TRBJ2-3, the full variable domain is EAGVAQSPRYKIIEKRQSVAFWCNPISGHATLYWYQQILGQGPKLLIQFQNNGVVDDSQLPKDRFSAERLKGVDSTLKIQPAKLEDSAVYLCASSLHGTGRTDTQYFGPGTRLTVL.

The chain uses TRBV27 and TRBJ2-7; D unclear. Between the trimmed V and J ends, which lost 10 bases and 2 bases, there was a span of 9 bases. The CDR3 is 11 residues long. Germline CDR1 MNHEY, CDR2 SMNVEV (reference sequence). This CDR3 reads CATADAYEQYF. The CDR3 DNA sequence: TGTGCCACCGCGGACGCCTACGAGCAGTACTTC.

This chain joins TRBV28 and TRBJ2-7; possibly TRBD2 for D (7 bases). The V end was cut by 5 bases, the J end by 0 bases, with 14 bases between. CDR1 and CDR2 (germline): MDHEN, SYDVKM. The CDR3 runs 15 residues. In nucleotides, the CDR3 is TGTGCCAGCAGTCCACGGGGGGCAAGCTCCTACGAGCAGTACTTC. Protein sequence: CASSPRGASSYEQYF.

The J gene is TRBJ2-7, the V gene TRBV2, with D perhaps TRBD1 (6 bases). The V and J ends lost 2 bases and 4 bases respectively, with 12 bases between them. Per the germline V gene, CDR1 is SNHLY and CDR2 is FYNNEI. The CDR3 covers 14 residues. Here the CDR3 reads CASSENRVVYEQYF. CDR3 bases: TGTGCCAGCAGTGAAAACAGGGTGGTTTACGAGCAGTACTTC.

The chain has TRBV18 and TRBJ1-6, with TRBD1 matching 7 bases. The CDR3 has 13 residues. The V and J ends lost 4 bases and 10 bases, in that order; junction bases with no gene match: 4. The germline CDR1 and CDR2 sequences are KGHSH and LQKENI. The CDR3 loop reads CASSLDRESPLHF. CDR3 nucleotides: TGTGCCAGCTCACTCGACAGGGAATCACCCCTCCACTTT.

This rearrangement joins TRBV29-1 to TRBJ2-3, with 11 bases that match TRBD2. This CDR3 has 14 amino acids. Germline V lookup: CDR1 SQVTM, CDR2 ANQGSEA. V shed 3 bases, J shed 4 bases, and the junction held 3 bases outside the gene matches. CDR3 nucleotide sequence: TGCAGCGTTGAGGGACTAGCGGCCCCAGATACGCAGTATTTT. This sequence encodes CSVEGLAAPDTQYF.

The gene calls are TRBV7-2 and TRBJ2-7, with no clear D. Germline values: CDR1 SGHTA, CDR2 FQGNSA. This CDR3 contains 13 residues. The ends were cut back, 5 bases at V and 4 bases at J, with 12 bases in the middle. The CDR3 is CASSPDGPYEQYF. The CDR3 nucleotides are TGTGCCAGCAGCCCAGATGGCCCTTACGAGCAGTACTTC.

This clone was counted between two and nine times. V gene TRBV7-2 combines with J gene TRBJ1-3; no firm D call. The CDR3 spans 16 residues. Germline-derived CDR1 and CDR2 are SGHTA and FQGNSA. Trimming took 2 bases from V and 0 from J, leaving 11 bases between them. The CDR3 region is CASSLSSWSSGNTIYF. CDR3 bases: TGTGCCAGCAGCTTAAGCTCATGGAGCTCTGGAAACACCATATATTTT.

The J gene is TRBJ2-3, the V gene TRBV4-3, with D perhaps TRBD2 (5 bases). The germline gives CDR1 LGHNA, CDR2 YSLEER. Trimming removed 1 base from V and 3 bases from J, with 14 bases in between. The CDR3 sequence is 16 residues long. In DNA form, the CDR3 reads TGCGCCAGCAGCCAAGGATCGGGGTGGTGGACAGATACGCAGTATTTT. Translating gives CASSQGSGWWTDTQYF.

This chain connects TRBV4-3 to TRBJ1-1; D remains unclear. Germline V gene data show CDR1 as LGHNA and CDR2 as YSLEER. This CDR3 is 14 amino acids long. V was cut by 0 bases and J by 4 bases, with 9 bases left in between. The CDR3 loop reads CASSQDLISTEAFF. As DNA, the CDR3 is TGCGCCAGCAGCCAAGATCTGATTTCCACTGAAGCTTTCTTT.

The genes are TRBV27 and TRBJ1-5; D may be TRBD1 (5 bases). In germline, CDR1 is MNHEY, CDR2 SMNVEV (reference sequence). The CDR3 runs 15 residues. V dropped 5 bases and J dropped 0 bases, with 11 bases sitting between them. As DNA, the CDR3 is TGTGCCAGCAGTGGAAGGGGATATAGCAATCAGCCCCAGCATTTT. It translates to CASSGRGYSNQPQHF.

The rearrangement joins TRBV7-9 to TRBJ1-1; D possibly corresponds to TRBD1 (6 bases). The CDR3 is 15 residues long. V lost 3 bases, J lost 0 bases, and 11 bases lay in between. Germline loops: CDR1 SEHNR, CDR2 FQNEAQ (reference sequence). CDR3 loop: CASSFRGRMNTEAFF. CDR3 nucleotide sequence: TGTGCCAGCAGCTTCCGGGGGCGCATGAACACTGAAGCTTTCTTT.

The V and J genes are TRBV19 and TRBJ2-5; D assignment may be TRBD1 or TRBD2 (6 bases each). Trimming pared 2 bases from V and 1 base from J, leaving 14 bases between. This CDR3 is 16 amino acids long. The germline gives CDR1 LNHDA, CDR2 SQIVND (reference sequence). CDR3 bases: TGTGCCAGTAGTATAAGGGCCCGGGGGCTCCAAGAGACCCAGTACTTC. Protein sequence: CASSIRARGLQETQYF.

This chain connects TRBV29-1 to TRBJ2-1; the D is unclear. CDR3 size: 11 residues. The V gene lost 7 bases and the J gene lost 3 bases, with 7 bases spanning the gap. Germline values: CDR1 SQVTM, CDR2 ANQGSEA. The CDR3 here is CSADDYNEQFF. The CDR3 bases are TGCAGCGCTGACGACTACAATGAGCAGTTCTTC.

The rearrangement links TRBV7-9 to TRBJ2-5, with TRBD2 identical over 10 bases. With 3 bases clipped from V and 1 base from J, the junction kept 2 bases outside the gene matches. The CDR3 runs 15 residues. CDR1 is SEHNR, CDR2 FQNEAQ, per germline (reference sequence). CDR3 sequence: CASSLIAGGQETQYF. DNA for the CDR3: TGTGCCAGCAGCTTGATAGCGGGGGGCCAAGAGACCCAGTACTTC.